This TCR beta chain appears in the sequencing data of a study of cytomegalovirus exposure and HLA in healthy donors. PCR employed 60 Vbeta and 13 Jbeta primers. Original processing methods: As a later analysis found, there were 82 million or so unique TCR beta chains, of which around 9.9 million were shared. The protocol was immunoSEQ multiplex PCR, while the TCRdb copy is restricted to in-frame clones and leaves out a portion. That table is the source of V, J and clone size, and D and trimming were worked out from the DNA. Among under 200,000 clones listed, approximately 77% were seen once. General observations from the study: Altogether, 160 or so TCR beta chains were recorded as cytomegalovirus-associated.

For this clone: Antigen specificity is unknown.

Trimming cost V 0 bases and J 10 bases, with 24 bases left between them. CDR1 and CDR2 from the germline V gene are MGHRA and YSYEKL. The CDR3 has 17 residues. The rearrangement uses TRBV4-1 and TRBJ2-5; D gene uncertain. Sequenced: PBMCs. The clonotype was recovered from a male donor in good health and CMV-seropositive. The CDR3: CASSQDPFMFPRKFQYF. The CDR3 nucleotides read TGCGCCAGCAGCCAAGATCCATTTATGTTCCCCAGAAAATTCCAGTACTTC.